A single sample is the source of the 12 T cell receptor beta chains below, sequenced in a study of cytomegalovirus exposure and HLA in healthy donors listed by TCRdb under 2017. The method behind the library was the immunoSEQ multiplex PCR assay. A mixture of 60 forward primers for TCR Vbeta segments and 13 reverse primers for TCR Jbeta segments was used in the multiplex PCR. The table was pulled from immuneACCESS by TCRdb, which kept in-frame rearrangements only. Such tables lose some clones; where checked, under half of the loss comes from unresolved V genes, and the rest has no known cause. The sample table records roughly 40,000 clones; roughly 76% of these occur just once. The ten largest clones represent roughly 8.8% of the sample. The sample taken for sequencing was PBMCs. These receptors all stem from a woman between 40 and 50 years old in good health and CMV-seronegative.

The chain uses TRBV2 and TRBJ1-1; no definite D call. CDR1 and CDR2 (germline): SNHLY, FYNNEI. CDR3 size: 13 residues. The ends were cut back, 4 bases at V and 0 bases at J, with 6 bases in the middle. The CDR3 here is CASSVEVNTEAFF. The CDR3 DNA follows: TGTGCCAGCAGTGTCGAGGTGAACACTGAAGCTTTCTTT.

This chain uses TRBV5-1 with TRBJ2-5, with TRBD1 identical over 8 bases. CDR3 size: 14 residues. V gave up 5 bases and J gave up 4 bases; unmatched junction bases: 7. Germline CDR1 SGHRS, CDR2 YFSETQ. The CDR3 here is CASRTTGGGETQYF. CDR3 DNA: TGCGCCAGCAGAACAACAGGGGGTGGAGAGACCCAGTACTTC.

The rearrangement links TRBV4-2 to TRBJ2-7; 12 bases fit TRBD2. The germline V gene has CDR1 LGHNA and CDR2 YNFKEQ. The CDR3 extends over 15 amino acids. Trimming cost V 1 base and J 2 bases; bases outside gene matches: 0. The CDR3 DNA reads TGTGCCAGCAGCCAAGGACTAGCGGGGGCCTACGAGCAGTACTTC. Translated: CASSQGLAGAYEQYF.

The chain has TRBV2 and TRBJ2-2; 10 positions match TRBD1. CDR1 is SNHLY and CDR2 is FYNNEI in the germline V gene. The CDR3 sequence is 15 residues long. V dropped 6 bases and J dropped 7; count of bases not matched to a gene: 8. The CDR3 bases are TGTGCCAGCAGCCGCGACAGGGGGCGGAGCGGGGAGCTGTTTTTT. This sequence encodes CASSRDRGRSGELFF.

This clone was detected only once. The chain has TRBV4-1 and TRBJ1-4; TRBD1 matches at 11 bases. Germline CDR1 reads MGHRA; CDR2 reads YSYEKL. With V trimmed by 4 bases and J by 8 bases, 6 bases remained unmatched. CDR3 size: 15 residues. The CDR3 here is CASSREGTGGEKLFF. DNA of the CDR3: TGCGCCAGCAGCCGGGAAGGGACAGGGGGAGAAAAACTGTTTTTT.

V is TRBV7-9 and J is TRBJ2-5; 8 bases fit TRBD2. The germline gives CDR1 SEHNR, CDR2 FQNEAQ (reference sequence). V gave up 1 base and J gave up 0 bases; unmatched junction bases: 1. This CDR3 has 15 residues. In DNA form, the CDR3 reads TGTGCCAGCAGCTTAGTAGCGGGGAACCAAGAGACCCAGTACTTC. Protein product: CASSLVAGNQETQYF.

This clone has only a few counts. The V gene is TRBV4-2, the J gene TRBJ1-1; 7 positions agree with TRBD1. V was pared by 0 bases and J by 4 bases, with 5 bases of the junction left unmatched. The CDR3 has 15 amino acids. CDR1 and CDR2 (germline): LGHNA, YNFKEQ. For the CDR3, the DNA is TGTGCCAGCAGCCAAGAGGTTTGGGACAGCACTGAAGCTTTCTTT. Translation: CASSQEVWDSTEAFF.

The rearrangement joins TRBV5-4 to TRBJ2-1; TRBD2 is a possible D gene (6 bases). The germline gives CDR1 SGHNT, CDR2 YYREEE (reference sequence). Trimming took 5 bases from V and 1 from J, leaving 13 bases between them. The CDR3 runs to 15 residues. This CDR3 reads CASRDTSRSYNEQFF. CDR3 bases: TGTGCCAGCAGGGACACTAGCAGATCCTACAATGAGCAGTTCTTC. Drawing the rest from reference TRBV5-4 and TRBJ2-1, the complete variable domain is ETGVTQSPTHLIKTRGQQVTLRCSSQSGHNTVSWYQQALGQGPQFIFQYYREEENGRGNFPPRFSGLQFPNYSSELNVNALELDDSALYLCASRDTSRSYNEQFFGPGTRLTVL.

The rearrangement joins TRBV5-1 to TRBJ1-1; D perhaps matches TRBD1 (6 bases). V shed 7 bases and J shed 0 bases, with 19 bases lying between them. CDR1 SGHRS and CDR2 YFSETQ come from the germline V gene. The CDR3 covers 16 residues. The CDR3 reads CASQPGHSLLNTEAFF. CDR3 sequence (DNA): TGCGCCAGCCAGCCGGGACACTCTCTTTTGAACACTGAAGCTTTCTTT.

Only one count was recorded for this clone. This chain uses TRBV5-1 with TRBJ2-2; 12 bases line up with TRBD2. V gave up 3 bases and J gave up 4 bases; unmatched junction bases: 1. The CDR3 contains 15 residues. Germline lookup yields CDR1 SGHRS and CDR2 YFSETQ. CDR3 DNA: TGCGCCAGCAGCTCTAGCGGGGGGGCCACCGGGGAGCTGTTTTTT. Amino acid sequence: CASSSSGGATGELFF.

This chain connects TRBV6-6 to TRBJ2-7; 9 bases are shared with TRBD1. Germline CDR1 is MNHNY and CDR2 is SVGAGI (reference sequence). The CDR3 contains 15 residues. The J segment lost 0 bases and the V segment lost 4 bases, leaving 4 bases of the junction unmatched. CDR3 loop: CASSSTGQGSYEQYF. The CDR3 nucleotides read TGTGCCAGCAGTTCTACGGGACAGGGCTCCTACGAGCAGTACTTC.

The chain recombines TRBV5-1 with TRBJ1-1; 8 bases are a match to TRBD1. Germline CDR1 reads SGHRS; CDR2 reads YFSETQ. Trimming took 7 bases from V and 3 from J; bases not matched to a gene: 5. The CDR3 covers 13 residues. The CDR3 DNA is TGCGCCAGCGGACAGGGATGGGACACTGAAGCTTTCTTT. Translation gives CASGQGWDTEAFF.